The 15 T cell receptor beta chains reported below all come from one sample, sequenced in a study of T cells in women clearing cervical HPV infection. The repertoire was sequenced with immunoSEQ multiplex PCR; TCRdb's copy has only in-frame clones and lacks some. The sample has around 12,000 clones. Sequenced input: blood buffy coat. The receptors come from a woman aged 18-70 years with a cervical HPV16 infection that either progressed to CIN3+ or cleared (not recorded which).

With respect to this clone: The CDR3 goes on 3 residues after the read ends, and that part is filled in from the germline J gene. The chain recombines TRBV30 with TRBJ1-4, with D maybe TRBD1 (5 bases). Germline CDR1 and CDR2: GTSNPN and SVGIG (reference sequence). The CDR3 has 12 residues. CDR3 sequence: CAWRQAASPLFF. Incomplete CDR3 DNA: TGTGCCTGGAGACAGGCTGCTTCACCA.

Comment on this clone: The read ends 3 residues before the CDR3 terminus; that terminus is restored from the germline J gene. The genes are TRBV20-1 and TRBJ1-1, with 7 bases aligning to TRBD1. The germline gives CDR1 DFQATT, CDR2 SNEGSKA (reference sequence). Unmatched junction bases numbered 2, after V lost 0 bases and J lost 4 bases. CDR3 length: 13 residues. The CDR3 loop reads CSARDTGVTEAFF. Incomplete CDR3 DNA: TGCAGTGCTAGAGATACAGGGGTCACTGAA.

Concerning this clone itself: The read is 3 residues too short to cover the CDR3 end, so that end is filled in from the germline J gene. This chain connects TRBV7-6 to TRBJ1-2; D may be TRBD1 (5 bases). This CDR3 spans 17 amino acids. Germline CDR1 is SGHVS and CDR2 is FNYEAQ. CDR3 in amino acids: CASSPIAGGSSYNDYTF. CDR3 DNA (partial): TGTGCCAGCAGCCCAATAGCGGGGGGTAGCTCCTACAATGAC.

About this clone itself: The read is 3 residues too short to cover the CDR3 end, so that end is filled in from the germline J gene. The gene calls are TRBV4-2 and TRBJ2-2, with D maybe TRBD2 (5 bases). This CDR3 is 16 amino acids long. Trimming removed 1 base at V and 7 bases at J, with 16 bases between. From germline, CDR1 is LGHNA and CDR2 YNFKEQ. CDR3 residues: CASSQAEPSEGGELFF. The CDR3 DNA, read in part, is TGTGCCAGCAGCCAAGCTGAACCGTCCGAGGGCGGGGAG.

As concerns this clone: The read stops 3 residues short of the end of the CDR3; the missing end is completed from the germline J gene. The chain uses TRBV18 and TRBJ2-4, with 7 bases fitting TRBD1. Germline-derived CDR1 and CDR2 are KGHSH and LQKENI. The CDR3 contains 15 residues. The DNA read from the CDR3 is TGTGCCAGCTCACCGGGACAGCTCCCTATCTATGGT. It specifies CASSPGQLPIYG. The CDR3 in its entirety is CASSPGQLPIYGQYF.

Concerning this clone: With the read ending 3 residues before the CDR3 end, the germline J gene is used to fill in that end. V usage is TRBV29-1 and J usage is TRBJ2-7, with D perhaps TRBD1 (6 bases). The CDR3 totals 12 residues. V lost 1 base to trimming and J lost 5 bases, with 9 bases between them. CDR1 is SQVTM, CDR2 ANQGSEA, per germline. CDR3 DNA (partial): TGCAGCGTTGAAGGCAGGGGTGACGAG. It translates to CSVEGRGDE. The whole CDR3 is CSVEGRGDEQYF.

In regard to this clone: The read terminates 3 residues before the CDR3 end, so the remaining end is supplied by the germline J gene. The chain is built from TRBV30 and TRBJ1-3; D is undetermined. Trimming pared 4 bases from V and 5 bases from J, leaving 9 bases between. The CDR3 sequence is 12 residues long. CDR1 and CDR2 from the germline V gene are GTSNPN and SVGIG (reference sequence). CDR3: CAWMANRNTIYF. The CDR3 bases that were read are TGTGCCTGGATGGCCAACCGAAACACC.

Comments on this clone: The read gets to within 3 residues of the CDR3 end, and the germline J gene fills in the rest. The V call is TRBV5-1, the J call TRBJ1-5; TRBD1 is a possible D gene (5 bases). Germline V gene data show CDR1 as SGHRS and CDR2 as YFSETQ. This CDR3 has 16 residues. Trimming cost V 4 bases and J 0 bases, with 14 bases left between them. The CDR3 bases that were read are TGCGCCAGCAGCCCCCAACCAGGGATTAGCAATCAGCCC. Protein product: CASSPQPGISNQP. The complete CDR3 protein is CASSPQPGISNQPQHF.

A remark on this clone: The read terminates 3 residues before the CDR3 end, so the remaining end is supplied by the germline J gene. This chain joins TRBV30 and TRBJ1-2; D gene unclear. Trimming removed 3 bases at V and 5 bases at J, with 13 bases between. Germline CDR1 and CDR2: GTSNPN and SVGIG (reference sequence). The CDR3 covers 13 residues. The CDR3 region is CAWSILVGYGYTF. CDR3 DNA, as far as it was read: TGTGCCTGGAGCATTTTGGTCGGGTATGGC.

The CDR3 bases that were read are TGTGCCAGCAGCACCCTCTCGAGCCAGCCC. This gives the protein CASSTLSSQP. In full, the CDR3 reads CASSTLSSQPQHF. V is TRBV16 and J is TRBJ1-5; D is uncertain. The read ends 3 residues early relative to the CDR3; the germline J gene fills the gap. Trimming left V 5 bases short and J 7 bases short, with 12 bases between. The CDR3 runs to 13 residues. Germline CDR1 is KGHSY and CDR2 is FQNENV.

Notes on this clone: The read terminates 3 residues before the CDR3 end, so the remaining end is supplied by the germline J gene. The rearrangement links TRBV2 to TRBJ1-2; D gene ambiguous. This CDR3 contains 15 residues. Germline CDR1 is SNHLY and CDR2 is FYNNEI. The CDR3 region is CASSKLADSYNDYTF. The sequenced part of the CDR3 DNA is TGTGCCAGCAGTAAACTAGCAGACTCCTACAATGAC.

Turning to this clone: With the read ending 3 residues before the CDR3 end, the germline J gene is used to fill in that end. The V call is TRBV14, the J call TRBJ1-4; 11 bases are a match to TRBD1. V was pared by 4 bases and J by 2 bases, with 6 bases of the junction left unmatched. Germline-derived CDR1 and CDR2 are SGHDN and FVKESK. The CDR3 has 17 residues. The CDR3: CASSPLDRGPTNEKLFF. CDR3 DNA (partial): TGTGCCAGCAGCCCGTTGGACAGGGGGCCTACTAATGAAAAA.

Regarding this clone: The read finishes 3 residues shy of the CDR3 end, and the germline J gene is used to complete it. The rearrangement uses TRBV6-2 or TRBV6-3 and TRBJ1-1; 7 bases agree with TRBD1. V dropped 0 bases and J dropped 4; count of bases not matched to a gene: 5. The germline V gene encodes CDR1 MNHEY and CDR2 SVGEGT. The CDR3 contains 15 residues. The CDR3 loop is CASSYSRAGGTEAFF. The CDR3 bases that were read are TGTGCCAGCAGTTACTCGAGGGCAGGGGGCACTGAA.

As concerns this clone: The observed sequence ends 3 residues before the CDR3 terminus, with the missing tail filled in from the germline J gene. This chain connects TRBV20-1 to TRBJ2-1; the match to TRBD2 covers 8 bases. CDR3 size: 15 residues. The V gene's germline CDR1 is DFQATT and CDR2 SNEGSKA (reference sequence). V was clipped by 0 bases and J by 8 bases; unmatched bases: 9. The CDR3 region is CSARDLGGGLHEQFF. CDR3 DNA, as far as it was read: TGCAGTGCTAGAGATCTCGGGGGGGGCCTCCATGAG.

About this clone: The read comes to an end 3 residues before the CDR3 does, leaving the germline J gene to fill in the end. V gene TRBV6-2 or TRBV6-3 combines with J gene TRBJ1-2; D is unresolved. CDR1 and CDR2 from the germline V gene are MNHEY and SVGEGT. The CDR3 extends over 11 amino acids. The CDR3: CASRVSYDYTF. Partial CDR3 DNA: TGTGCCAGCAGAGTCTCCTACGAC.